In this sample, the clone carrying this T cell receptor (beta chain) turned up many times. Its antigen is undetermined. The data stem from a study of T cells after yellow fever vaccination. Overall study context: The authors prepared low-cell-number fractions using SMART-Seq v4 Ultra Low Input.

TCRdb ran MiXCR on the 5' RACE reads and lists one entry per CDR3 protein. The sample holds about 49,000 distinct CDR3 sequences, around 7% seen once. Study observations and caveats: A large majority of primary-vaccination clones showed up again after the booster (roughly 96% CD4, roughly 91% CD8). The secondary response showed a weaker magnitude and a faster peak, day 5 versus 15.

Trimming took off 4 bases at V and 3 bases at J, with 8 bases between the two ends. This CDR3 contains 13 residues. The source material was CD8+ T cells sorted from PBMCs, sampled around 14 days after the first yellow fever vaccination. The sequence came from a man younger than 30 who received the YFV17D yellow fever vaccine. V gene TRBV12-3 or TRBV12-4 combines with J gene TRBJ2-3; D not resolved. The CDR3, as DNA: TGTGCCAGCAGTTCCCGAATTACAGATACGCAGTATTTT. It specifies CASSSRITDTQYF.